This T cell receptor beta chain is from a study of tumor and adjacent non-tumor tissue in lung cancer. Overall study: Some 3.9 million productive TCRbeta reads were obtained per sample on average. Regarding the study as a whole: Normal lung showed higher cumulative top 100 clone frequency than tumor.

RNA was extracted from bulk tissue without any cell sorting. In germline, CDR1 is KGHDR, CDR2 SFDVKD. The length of the CDR3 is 14 residues. Points on this clonotype: Its antigen is as yet unknown. A clone one base away is much larger, so this may be a read error.

A modified ARM-PCR protocol with three rounds of nested PCR amplified TCRbeta. One entry per CDR3 protein results from TCRdb running MiXCR on the multiplex PCR reads. The top ten hold around 12% of the sample, which has about 76,000 distinct CDR3 sequences, about two thirds seen once. Sequenced input: lung tumor tissue. V is TRBV24-1 and J is TRBJ1-1; TRBD1 might be the D (6 bases). The origin of this receptor is a woman between 70 and 85 years old with non-small cell lung cancer. The CDR3 reads CATNDWTVPGGAFF. CDR3 coding DNA: TGTGCCACCAATGATTGGACAGTCCCGGGTGGGGCTTTCTTT.